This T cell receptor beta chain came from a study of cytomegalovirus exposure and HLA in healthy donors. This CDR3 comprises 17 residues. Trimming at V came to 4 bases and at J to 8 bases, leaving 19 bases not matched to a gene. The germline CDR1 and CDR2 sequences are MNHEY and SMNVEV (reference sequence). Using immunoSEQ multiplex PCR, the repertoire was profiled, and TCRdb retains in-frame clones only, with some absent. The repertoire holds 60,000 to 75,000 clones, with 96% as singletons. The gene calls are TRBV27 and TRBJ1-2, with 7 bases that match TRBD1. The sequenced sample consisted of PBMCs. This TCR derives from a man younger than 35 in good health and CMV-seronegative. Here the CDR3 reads CASSSTPDPDRLGGYTF. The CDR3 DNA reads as TGTGCCAGCAGTTCGACCCCTGATCCGGACAGGCTGGGCGGCTACACCTTC.